These 7 T cell receptor beta chains share one sample of origin, sequenced in a study of T-cell reconstitution after alpha-beta-depleted transplantation in children. Unique molecular identifiers tagged the TCRbeta library. TCRdb recomputed calls from the PCR reads with MiXCR, one row per CDR3 protein. The sample includes under 300,000 distinct CDR3 sequences, around 10% of them seen just once. Sequencing was performed on peripheral blood, taken 180 days after TCRalphabeta/CD19-depleted stem cell transplant. These receptors all come from a male patient aged 2 to 10 who had a stem cell transplant for chronic granulomatous disease, so the T cells may come from the graft donor.

This clonotype has a count of ten or more. The CDR3 DNA follows: TGTGCCAGCTCGGGACAGGGGCCACTGGGCACCGGGGAGCTGTTTTTT. Its translation: CASSGQGPLGTGELFF. The J gene is TRBJ2-2, the V gene TRBV18, with 10 bases identical to TRBD1. The V and J ends lost 6 bases and 4 bases, in that order; junction bases with no gene match: 8. In germline, CDR1 is KGHSH, CDR2 LQKENI. CDR3 length: 16 residues.

This clonotype came up many times. The chain uses TRBV5-1 and TRBJ2-5; D unresolved. The ends were cut back, 0 bases at V and 5 bases at J, with 14 bases in the middle. Germline assignment: CDR1 SGHRS and CDR2 YFSETQ. The CDR3 spans 15 residues. The CDR3 DNA reads as TGCGCCAGCAGCTTGGAAGTCGGATTGCTTGAGACCCAGTACTTC. Its translation: CASSLEVGLLETQYF.

This clonotype came up many times. The rearrangement joins TRBV20-1 to TRBJ2-7; perhaps TRBD1 as D (5 bases). CDR1 is DFQATT, CDR2 SNEGSKA, per germline (reference sequence). This CDR3 contains 13 residues. V dropped 5 bases and J dropped 2 bases, with 13 bases sitting between them. The CDR3 loop is CSALGADTYEQYF. CDR3 in DNA: TGCAGTGCTCTAGGGGCCGATACCTACGAGCAGTACTTC.

This clonotype was recorded many times. The rearrangement links TRBV11-2 to TRBJ2-1; TRBD2 is a possible D gene (6 bases). CDR1 is SGHAT and CDR2 is FQNNGV in the germline V gene. The CDR3 loop spans 17 amino acids. Trimming shortened V by 0 bases and J by 0 bases, and 12 bases separated the two germline ends. The DNA of the CDR3 is TGTGCCAGCAGCTTAGAGACGGGCGGGATCTCCTACAATGAGCAGTTCTTC. Residues: CASSLETGGISYNEQFF. Supplemented by reference TRBV11-2 and TRBJ2-1, the full variable domain reads EAGVAQSPRYKIIEKRQSVAFWCNPISGHATLYWYQQILGQGPKLLIQFQNNGVVDDSQLPKDRFSAERLKGVDSTLKIQPAKLEDSAVYLCASSLETGGISYNEQFFGPGTRLTVL.

The table lists this clonotype with many counts. The rearrangement links TRBV5-1 to TRBJ2-2; a possible D gene is TRBD2 (6 bases). Germline CDR1 is SGHRS and CDR2 is YFSETQ. This CDR3 is built from 15 residues. V dropped 4 bases and J dropped 5 bases, with 15 bases sitting between them. The CDR3: CASSKDYPGTGELFF. DNA of the CDR3: TGCGCCAGCAGCAAGGACTACCCGGGTACCGGGGAGCTGTTTTTT.

The V gene is TRBV18, the J gene TRBJ2-5; 8 bases are a match to TRBD1. Germline V gives CDR1 KGHSH, CDR2 LQKENI. With V trimmed by 2 bases and J by 2 bases, 7 bases remained unmatched. The CDR3 has 16 amino acids. The CDR3 region is CASSPAGGPLQETQYF. The DNA for the CDR3 is TGTGCCAGCTCACCAGCAGGGGGCCCCCTACAAGAGACCCAGTACTTC.

This clonotype appeared a few times. The V gene is TRBV3-1, the J gene TRBJ2-2; TRBD1 agrees at 7 bases. Germline loops: CDR1 LGHDT, CDR2 YNNKEL (reference sequence). Unmatched junction bases numbered 7, after V lost 6 bases and J lost 3 bases. The CDR3 has 15 amino acids. Here the CDR3 reads CASSRYDRDTGELFF. The CDR3 DNA reads as TGTGCCAGCAGTCGTTACGACAGGGACACCGGGGAGCTGTTTTTT.